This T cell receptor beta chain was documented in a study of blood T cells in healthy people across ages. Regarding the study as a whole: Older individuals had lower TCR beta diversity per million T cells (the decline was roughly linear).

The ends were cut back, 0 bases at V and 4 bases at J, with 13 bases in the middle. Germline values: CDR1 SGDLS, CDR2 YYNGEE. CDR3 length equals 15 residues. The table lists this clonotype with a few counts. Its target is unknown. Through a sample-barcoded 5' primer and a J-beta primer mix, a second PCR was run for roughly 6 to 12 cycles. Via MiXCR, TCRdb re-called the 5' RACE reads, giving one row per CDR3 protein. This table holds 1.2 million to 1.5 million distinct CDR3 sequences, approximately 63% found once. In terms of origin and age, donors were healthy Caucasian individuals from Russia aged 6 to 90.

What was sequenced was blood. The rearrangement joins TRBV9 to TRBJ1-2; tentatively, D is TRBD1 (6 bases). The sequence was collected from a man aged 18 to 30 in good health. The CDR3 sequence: CASSVEAAGAYGYTF. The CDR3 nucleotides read TGTGCCAGCAGCGTAGAAGCTGCGGGGGCCTATGGCTACACCTTC.